The entry that follows covers one TCR beta chain sequence. Its antigen is not yet known. No qualities accompany the bases; no much larger clone lies one base away. The data derive from a study of shared clonotypes between healthy human individuals (dated by TCRdb to between 2020 and 2021). Regarding the complete study: The cohort comprised a couple of women and a few men aged 18 to 49 years. Blood TCR repertoires of a handful of healthy adults were deeply sequenced to estimate repertoire size and the extent of clonotype sharing between individuals. To increase sequencing depth and limit assay-specific biases, different laboratories used diverse techniques to prepare libraries and sequence TCR repertoires. Leukapheresis yielded between about 0.85 and 10 billion PBMCs per donor. Summary of the overall study and its limitations: Pairwise subsampling indicated that sequencing depth was expected to affect the degree of clonotype sharing among donors. The genetic and exposure-history diversity represented was limited by the small number of donors. Sampling was limited to blood, and TCR repertoires in tissue likely differ from TCR repertoires in blood.

The CDR1 and CDR2 encoded by the germline V gene are SQVTM and ANQGSEA. The junction shows trimming of 5 bases on V and 8 bases on J, plus 13 bases between the germline ends. The CDR3 numbers 12 residues from cysteine through phenylalanine. Only CDR3 DNA remains: 36 bases, in frame from the first base. Healthy HIV-negative adults with no recently reported acute infections or vaccinations were included as donors. All donors were Caucasian adults living in Nashville, Tennessee, USA. For unsorted samples, approximately 89 million PBMCs were counted, and genomic DNA was extracted using the QIAamp DNA Blood Mini kit. Blood was collected by leukapheresis, and PBMCs were isolated by Ficoll-Histopaque density gradient centrifugation and then cryopreserved in liquid nitrogen vapor phase. TCR CDR3 regions were amplified from genomic DNA by multiplex PCR using the deep immunoSEQ assay. For each cell subset, the extracted genomic DNA was distributed evenly across all wells of several immunoSEQ 96-well plates, and each plate served as one replicate. For unsorted PBMC, roughly 0.3 ug of genomic DNA, equivalent to about 30,000 T cell genomes, went into each replicate PCR. Ten immunoSEQ deep assay plates were used to sequence the unsorted PBMC genomic DNA. Purified libraries were quantified with a Qubit 3.0 fluorometer, sized on a Bioanalyzer 2100, and re-quantified with the KAPA Library Quantification kit. A separate single-read 150-cycle Illumina NextSeq 550 flow cell was used to sequence each immunoSEQ 96-well plate. The study's own analysis went as follows. Because the immunoSEQ output included only junctional sequences and no quality scores, the filtering could not be the same as the filtering used for full-length reads. To assign V/J genes and CDR3, sequences were annotated using PyIR, a Python wrapper for IgBLAST v1.9, with IMGT germline references. Reads were removed for weak V/J assignments (E-value above 1e-6), missing CDR3, stop codons, out-of-frame junctions, or ambiguous translated residues. V3J clonotypes were defined as sequences sharing the same inferred V gene, J gene, and CDR3 amino acid sequence. The percentage overlap between two repertoires was calculated by dividing the number of shared unique clonotypes by the size of the smaller repertoire. Three approaches were used to assess repertoire richness: RTK rarefaction, the Chao1 estimator, and Recon v2.1 estimates of unobserved clonotypes. TCRdb stores this immuneACCESS table with in-frame sequences only. Part of the clones is absent; in the studies checked, under half of the shortfall reflects unresolved V genes, and no reason is known for the rest. D and trimming come from the DNA, and the V and J calls and clone size come from that table. The sample profile shows about half a million clones; 70% to 85% of them were found once. The ten biggest clones cover 9.5% to 15% of the sample.

The sample was PBMCs. This receptor was obtained from a woman between 40 and 55 years old in good health. Some clones in this sample may be carry-over from other donors' samples. Rearrangement joined TRBV29-1 to TRBJ2-1, and perhaps TRBD1 as D gene, on 5 matching bases. The DNA reads TGCAGCGTTACCCCAGGGATCGATGAGCAGTTCTTC. It is translated as CSVTPGIDEQFF.